Listed below are T cell receptor beta chains from one sample, sequenced in a study of yellow fever vaccine responses in identical twins. TCRdb itself ran the RT-PCR reads through MiXCR, one entry per CDR3 protein. The table lists 2,500 to 3,500 distinct CDR3 sequences, just under 90% of them singletons. The input for sequencing was T cells from blood (PBMCs), unsorted or a sorted subset (not recorded which), taken before or after yellow fever vaccination (not recorded which). All receptors come from a female donor who received the yellow fever vaccine. Both conserved end residues are part of each CDR3. The order of the fields is D gene, V gene, J gene, clone size, CDR3 protein, CDR3 DNA. D genes are given only for firm matches. Clone size is stated in some rows and not others, as once, few, many or a class when expanded.

d_gene: .; v_gene: TRBV4-2; j_gene: TRBJ1-6; abundance: .; CDR3aa: CASSLLGPNSPLHF; CDR3nt: TGTGCCAGCAGCCTCCTTGGGCCCAATTCACCCCTCCACTTT
d_gene: .; v_gene: TRBV6-1; j_gene: TRBJ1-5; abundance: .; CDR3aa: CASSHREGNQPQHF; CDR3nt: TGTGCCAGCAGTCATAGAGAAGGCAATCAGCCCCAGCATTTT
d_gene: .; v_gene: TRBV7-9; j_gene: TRBJ1-1; abundance: .; CDR3aa: CASSLNGVRTEAFF; CDR3nt: TGTGCCAGCAGCTTAAATGGGGTCCGCACTGAAGCTTTCTTT
d_gene: TRBD1; v_gene: TRBV10-3; j_gene: TRBJ1-2; abundance: .; CDR3aa: CAISDGDRVYTF; CDR3nt: TGTGCCATCAGTGACGGGGACAGGGTATACACCTTC
d_gene: .; v_gene: TRBV7-6; j_gene: TRBJ1-3; abundance: .; CDR3aa: CASSLPDRSGNTIYF; CDR3nt: TGTGCCAGCAGCTTACCGGACAGATCGGGAAACACCATATATTTT
d_gene: .; v_gene: TRBV18; j_gene: TRBJ1-5; abundance: .; CDR3aa: CASSPPTGGGQPQHF; CDR3nt: TGTGCCAGCTCACCACCCACAGGTGGGGGTCAGCCCCAGCATTTT
d_gene: .; v_gene: TRBV29-1; j_gene: TRBJ1-1; abundance: once; CDR3aa: CSVEGNTEAFF; CDR3nt: TGCAGCGTTGAAGGGAACACTGAAGCTTTCTTT
d_gene: .; v_gene: TRBV12-5; j_gene: TRBJ2-2; abundance: .; CDR3aa: CASGLNRVNTGELFF; CDR3nt: TGTGCTAGTGGTTTGAACAGGGTGAACACCGGGGAGCTGTTTTTT
d_gene: .; v_gene: TRBV3-1; j_gene: TRBJ2-1; abundance: .; CDR3aa: CASSQDFTPSVEQFF; CDR3nt: TGTGCCAGCAGCCAAGATTTCACCCCGTCCGTTGAGCAGTTCTTC
d_gene: .; v_gene: TRBV29-1; j_gene: TRBJ2-1; abundance: once; CDR3aa: CSVDWGSANEQFF; CDR3nt: TGCAGCGTTGATTGGGGGTCAGCGAATGAGCAGTTCTTC
d_gene: .; v_gene: TRBV10-3; j_gene: TRBJ1-2; abundance: .; CDR3aa: CAISERGGDGYTF; CDR3nt: TGTGCCATCAGTGAGCGCGGGGGAGATGGCTACACCTTC
d_gene: .; v_gene: TRBV18; j_gene: TRBJ1-2; abundance: .; CDR3aa: CASSHNSNGYTF; CDR3nt: TGTGCCAGCTCACACAACAGTAACGGCTACACCTTC
d_gene: .; v_gene: TRBV7-3; j_gene: TRBJ2-1; abundance: .; CDR3aa: CASSSKQGSSYNEQFF; CDR3nt: TGTGCCAGCAGCTCCAAACAGGGAAGCTCCTACAATGAGCAGTTCTTC
d_gene: TRBD1; v_gene: TRBV4-1; j_gene: TRBJ2-5; abundance: .; CDR3aa: CASSQGDRKETQYF; CDR3nt: TGCGCCAGCAGCCAAGGGGACAGAAAAGAGACCCAGTACTTC
d_gene: TRBD1; v_gene: TRBV29-1; j_gene: TRBJ2-5; abundance: .; CDR3aa: CSAGTGGSETQYF; CDR3nt: TGCAGCGCCGGGACAGGGGGATCAGAGACCCAGTACTTC
d_gene: .; v_gene: TRBV28; j_gene: TRBJ2-7; abundance: .; CDR3aa: CASSLPALSHEQYF; CDR3nt: TGTGCCAGCAGTTTGCCAGCTCTTTCACACGAGCAGTACTTC
d_gene: .; v_gene: TRBV2; j_gene: TRBJ1-1; abundance: .; CDR3aa: CASSEHMNTEAFF; CDR3nt: TGTGCCAGCAGTGAACATATGAACACTGAAGCTTTCTTT
d_gene: .; v_gene: TRBV29-1; j_gene: TRBJ2-5; abundance: .; CDR3aa: CSVWDETQYF; CDR3nt: TGCAGCGTTTGGGATGAGACCCAGTACTTC
d_gene: TRBD1; v_gene: TRBV5-1; j_gene: TRBJ1-2; abundance: few; CDR3aa: CASSLEGTDYGYTF; CDR3nt: TGCGCCAGCAGCTTGGAGGGGACAGACTATGGCTACACCTTC
d_gene: .; v_gene: TRBV23-1; j_gene: TRBJ1-5; abundance: once; CDR3aa: CASSRKTNQPQHF; CDR3nt: TGCGCCAGCAGTCGAAAGACGAATCAGCCCCAGCATTTT
d_gene: .; v_gene: TRBV2; j_gene: TRBJ1-1; abundance: once; CDR3aa: CASSHGGRGTEAFF; CDR3nt: TGTGCCAGCAGTCATGGGGGACGGGGCACTGAAGCTTTCTTT
d_gene: .; v_gene: TRBV2; j_gene: TRBJ1-6; abundance: .; CDR3aa: CASSEGGTRYNSPLHF; CDR3nt: TGTGCCAGCAGTGAAGGGGGGACGAGATATAATTCACCCCTCCACTTT